This TCR beta chain was captured in a study of blood T cells in healthy people across ages. Study-wide results and caveats: Naive CD4+ cells and diversity were both higher in long-lived donors than in aged donors.

To note about this clonotype: What it recognizes is unknown.

It was with a sample-barcoded 5' primer and a J-beta primer mix that a second PCR of about 6 to 12 cycles was run. All cDNA molecules were each tagged by a template-switch adaptor with 12 random nucleotides. TCRdb reprocessed the 5' RACE reads via MiXCR and lists one record per CDR3 protein. The sample records about 1.4 million distinct CDR3 sequences, approximately 59% being singletons. The specimen was blood. The sequence was obtained from a man between 18 and 29 years old in good health.

CDR3 protein: CSAQGGADSYEQYF. The CDR3 bases are TGCAGTGCCCAAGGGGGCGCGGACTCCTACGAGCAGTACTTC. This sequence joins TRBV20-1 and TRBJ2-7; 7 bases are shared with TRBD1. Germline CDR1 DFQATT, CDR2 SNEGSKA (reference sequence). Trimming took 6 bases from V and 0 from J; bases not matched to a gene: 8. This CDR3 spans 14 amino acids.